This T cell receptor (beta chain) was found in a study of T cell repertoires in cytomegalovirus infection. Study background: Use of recently identified HLA-C-restricted and well-studied HLA-B-restricted CMV epitopes was part of the study. Public TCR beta signatures marked donors with CMV infection and the matching HLA.

Germline assignment: CDR1 MNHEY and CDR2 SVGEGT. V dropped 2 bases and J dropped 10 bases, with 11 bases sitting between them. This CDR3 has 13 residues. About this clonotype: Its antigen is not identified.

TCRdb passed the reads through MiXCR, listing each CDR3 protein once. The repertoire holds roughly 990,000 distinct CDR3 sequences, 31% seen once, with roughly an eighth in the top ten. Findings of the study overall: Pooled public TCR beta family frequency picked out CMV carriers with the relevant HLA. Dominant in the ex vivo response were TCR beta clonotypes restricted by HLA-C and specific for CMV.

The material was cultured CD8+ T cells from PBMCs, obtained from culture after CMV antigen stimulation. The chain links TRBV6-2 or TRBV6-3 to TRBJ2-2; D perhaps matches TRBD2 (5 bases). This sequence was found in a human donor in good health (CMV status not recorded). Some clones in this sample may be carry-over from other donors' samples. As DNA, the CDR3 is TGTGCCAGCAGTTACATGGGGAGCCTGGAGCTGTTTTTT. Amino acids: CASSYMGSLELFF.